A single sample gave rise to the 15 T cell receptor beta chains below, sequenced in a study of blood T cells in healthy people across ages. A J-beta primer mix and a sample-barcoded 5' primer were used in a second PCR of roughly 6 to 11 cycles. TCRdb fed the 5' RACE reads into MiXCR, producing one record per CDR3 protein. The sample lists 650,000 to 700,000 distinct CDR3 sequences, about 50% occurring once. Sequencing was carried out using blood. The origin of the receptors is a woman of 80 years or more in good health.

This clonotype was seen ten or more times. The chain couples TRBV7-9 to TRBJ2-1, with 8 bases identical to TRBD2. The germline CDR1 and CDR2 sequences are SEHNR and FQNEAQ (reference sequence). The CDR3 totals 15 residues. J lost 6 bases, V lost 5 bases, and 9 bases had no gene match. Here the CDR3 DNA reads TGTGCCAGCAGCCCACTTCGGACTAGCCGCAATGAGCAGTTCTTC. Encoded protein: CASSPLRTSRNEQFF.

The chain joins TRBV5-8 to TRBJ2-1; D is unresolved. There are 10 residues in the CDR3. Germline CDR1 and CDR2: SGHTS and YDEGEE. The ends were cut back, 3 bases at V and 10 bases at J, with 5 bases in the middle. DNA for the CDR3: TGTGCCAGCAGCTCTGGGGAGCAGTTCTTC. Its protein product is CASSSGEQFF. The whole variable domain, filled in from reference TRBV5-8 and TRBJ2-1, reads EAGVTQSPTHLIKTRGQQATLRCSPISGHTSVYWYQQALGLGLQFLLWYDEGEERNRGNFPPRFSGRQFPNYSSELNVNALELEDSALYLCASSSGEQFFGPGTRLTVL.

To note about this clonotype: A read error may be the cause here, since a much bigger clone is one base away. The rearrangement uses TRBV20-1 and TRBJ2-1; no clear D gene. V lost 5 bases and J lost 8, with 22 bases in between. This CDR3 is 15 amino acids long. Germline values: CDR1 DFQATT, CDR2 SNEGSKA (reference sequence). The CDR3 spells CSAEKGTVSYDEQFF. CDR3 bases: TGCAGTGCTGAGAAGGGCACGGTCTCTTACGATGAGCAGTTCTTC.

The sample holds a few counts of this clonotype. A much larger clone is a single base away; this may be a read error. This sequence joins TRBV3-1 and TRBJ2-3; D is undetermined. CDR3 size: 11 residues. The germline V gene has CDR1 LGHDT and CDR2 YNNKEL (reference sequence). Trimming stripped 2 bases from V and 5 bases from J, with 2 bases between. For the CDR3, the DNA is TGTGCCAGCAGCCAACAAGATACGCAGTATTTT. Translating gives CASSQQDTQYF.

At least ten counts were recorded for this clonotype. CDR3 protein: CASSYSQRPGDYNEQFF. As DNA, the CDR3 is TGTGCCAGCAGTTACTCCCAAAGGCCGGGAGACTACAATGAGCAGTTCTTC. The chain links TRBV6-5 to TRBJ2-1, with D maybe TRBD2 (6 bases). Trimming left V 0 bases short and J 3 bases short, with 15 bases between. The germline gives CDR1 MNHEY, CDR2 SVGAGI. There are 17 residues in the CDR3.

V is TRBV25-1 and J is TRBJ2-2; D may be TRBD1 (5 bases). With 1 base removed from V and 4 bases from J, the gap between germline ends came to 7 bases. Germline loops: CDR1 MGHDK, CDR2 SYGVNS. The CDR3 spans 14 residues. The CDR3 DNA reads TGTGCCAGCAGTGAATCAGGGATCACCGGGGAGCTGTTTTTT. Its protein is CASSESGITGELFF.

The chain recombines TRBV2 with TRBJ1-2, with D perhaps matching TRBD1 (6 bases). Trimming cost V 9 bases and J 6 bases, with 14 bases left between them. This CDR3 region has 12 residues. Germline loops: CDR1 SNHLY, CDR2 FYNNEI. CDR3 protein: CARQGSSNGYTF. The CDR3 DNA follows: TGTGCCAGACAGGGTTCATCAAATGGCTACACCTTC.

Details on this clonotype: Being one base from a much bigger clone, this may be a read error. The V gene is TRBV12-3 or TRBV12-4, the J gene TRBJ2-3, with D possibly being TRBD1 or TRBD2 (6 bases each). This CDR3 has 14 residues. The CDR3 loop is CASSSRGRTDTQNF. The CDR3 DNA reads as TGTGCCAGCAGTTCCCGGGGGAGGACAGATACGCAGAATTTT.

This chain uses TRBV7-9 with TRBJ2-7; D is perhaps TRBD2 (7 bases). Trimming stripped 3 bases from V and 6 bases from J, with 15 bases between. The CDR3 is 14 residues long. Germline CDR1 is SEHNR and CDR2 is FQNEAQ (reference sequence). CDR3 in amino acids: CASSFWVRGGEQYF. CDR3 DNA: TGTGCCAGCAGCTTTTGGGTTAGGGGGGGCGAGCAGTACTTC.

The table lists this clonotype with many counts. The genes are TRBV12-3 or TRBV12-4 and TRBJ2-1; 7 nucleotides line up with TRBD2. The junction had 7 bases not matched to a gene; V was cut back by 1 base and J by 7 bases. This CDR3 contains 15 residues. Here the CDR3 reads CASSLGGSIKNEQFF. DNA for the CDR3: TGTGCCAGCAGTTTAGGCGGGAGTATAAAAAATGAGCAGTTCTTC.

A word on this clonotype: A read error is possible here, since a much larger clone lies one base away. V usage is TRBV4-1 and J usage is TRBJ2-1; TRBD2 is a possible D gene (6 bases). The CDR3 consists of 15 residues. Looked up from germline, CDR1 is MGHRA and CDR2 is YSYEKL. Deletions cut 3 bases from V and 7 bases from J, with 16 bases between. The CDR3 sequence: CASSQGRLVPNEQFF. Written as DNA, the CDR3 is TGCGCCAGCAGCCAGGGCAGACTAGTCCCGAATGAGCAGTTCTTC.

The sample holds one count of this clonotype. Possible read error: a much larger clone is one base away. V and J are TRBV5-1 and TRBJ2-1, with 8 positions matching TRBD2. The V segment lost 5 bases and the J segment 2 bases; nucleotides outside the gene matches: 9. The CDR3 runs to 16 residues. Germline V gene data show CDR1 as SGHRS and CDR2 as YFSETQ. CDR3 coding DNA: TGCGCCAGCAGACTTACCAGCGGGGGTCCCTACAATGAGCAGTTCTTC. Its protein is CASRLTSGGPYNEQFF.

The chain links TRBV5-1 to TRBJ1-1; unclear D gene. Between the trimmed V and J ends, which lost 7 bases and 1 base, there was a span of 11 bases. The CDR3 has 13 residues. Germline V gene sequence: CDR1 SGHRS, CDR2 YFSETQ. The CDR3 nucleotides are TGCGCCAGCTATAGACAAGAGAACACTGAAGCTTTCTTT. Translated: CASYRQENTEAFF. Full variable domain (remainder filled in from reference TRBV5-1 and TRBJ1-1): KAGVTQTPRYLIKTRGQQVTLSCSPISGHRSVSWYQQTPGQGLQFLFEYFSETQRNKGNFPGRFSGRQFSNSRSEMNVSTLELGDSALYLCASYRQENTEAFFGQGTRLTVV.

In this sample, this clonotype turned up once. The chain links TRBV20-1 to TRBJ2-3; D is undetermined. Trimming left V 6 bases short and J 1 base short, with 17 bases between. Germline assignment: CDR1 DFQATT and CDR2 SNEGSKA (reference sequence). This CDR3 region has 15 residues. The CDR3 here is CSARPPTAGTDTQYF. For the CDR3, the DNA is TGCAGTGCAAGGCCCCCCACGGCCGGCACAGATACGCAGTATTTT.

This clonotype was seen at least ten times. The V call is TRBV28, the J call TRBJ2-3; 8 nucleotides agree with TRBD1. CDR1 and CDR2 from the germline V gene are MDHEN and SYDVKM. V shed 1 base, J shed 5 bases, and the junction held 5 bases outside the gene matches. CDR3 length: 15 amino acids. In DNA, the CDR3 is TGTGCCAGCAGTTTATTAGGACAGGGTTTAGATACGCAGTATTTT. Translating it yields CASSLLGQGLDTQYF.